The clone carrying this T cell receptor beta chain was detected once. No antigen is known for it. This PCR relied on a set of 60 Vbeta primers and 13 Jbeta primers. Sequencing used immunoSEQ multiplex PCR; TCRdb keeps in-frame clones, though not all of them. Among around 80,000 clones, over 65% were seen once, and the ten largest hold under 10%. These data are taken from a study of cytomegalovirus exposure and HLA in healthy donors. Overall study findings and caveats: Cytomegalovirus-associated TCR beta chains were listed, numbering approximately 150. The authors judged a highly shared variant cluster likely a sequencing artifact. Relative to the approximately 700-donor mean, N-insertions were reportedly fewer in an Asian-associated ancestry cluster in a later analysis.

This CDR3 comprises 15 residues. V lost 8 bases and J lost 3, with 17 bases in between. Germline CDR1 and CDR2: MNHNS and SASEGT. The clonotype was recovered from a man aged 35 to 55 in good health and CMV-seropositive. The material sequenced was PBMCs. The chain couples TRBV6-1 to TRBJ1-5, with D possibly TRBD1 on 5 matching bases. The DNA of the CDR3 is TGTGCCAGCCGATATCGGACACATCTCAATCAGCCCCAGCATTTT. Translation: CASRYRTHLNQPQHF.